This T cell receptor beta chain was found in a study of T cells in tuberculosis. The time point denotes: new active TB diagnosis, blood taken before or within 7 days of starting treatment. From germline, CDR1 is MDHEN and CDR2 SYDVKM. With V trimmed by 5 bases and J by 5 bases, 12 bases remained unmatched. The CDR3 sequence is 16 residues long. Whole-study results and caveats: Active tuberculosis patients had shorter CDR3-alpha; the beta difference was nonsignificant.

Assay: immunoSEQ multiplex PCR; the TCRdb copy retains only in-frame clones and omits some. The sample lists tens of thousands of clones, roughly 86% occurring once. Comments on this clone: Its target is unknown.

The sample consisted of PBMCs, taken at tuberculosis diagnosis. The origin of this receptor is an adult with tuberculosis. This chain connects TRBV28 to TRBJ2-1, with 7 bases lining up with TRBD2. For the CDR3, the DNA is TGTGCCAGCAGTGGGATGATCGGGACTATAAACAATGAGCAGTTCTTC. Translation: CASSGMIGTINNEQFF.